This is a list of T cell receptor beta chains from one sample in a study of T cell clonotyping in hematopoietic cell transplantation. TCRdb's table, derived via immunoSEQ multiplex PCR, lists solely in-frame clones and lacks some. The sample carries approximately 10,000 clones, around 86% recorded once. The input for sequencing was peripheral blood mononuclear cells, taken before stem cell transplant. These receptors all stem from a woman aged 45-65 years with chronic myeloid leukemia. Some clones in this sample may be carry-over from other donors' samples. The CDR3 runs from the conserved cysteine through the conserved F or W. A D gene is named only where the DNA matches it firmly. Rows may omit the clone size; those that give it use once, few, many or a size class.

v_gene	j_gene	abundance	len	d_gene	CDR3nt	CDR3aa
TRBV6-5	TRBJ2-7	.	15	.	TGTGCCAGCAGTAGCCAGGAACACGATATTTACGAGCAGTACTTC	CASSSQEHDIYEQYF
TRBV19	TRBJ1-2	.	11	.	TGTGCCAGTAGTATACGGTCTGGCTACACCTTC	CASSIRSGYTF
TRBV25-1	TRBJ2-1	.	16	.	TGTGCCAGCAGTGAATACGGTGGTGGTTCCTACAATGAGCAGTTCTTC	CASSEYGGGSYNEQFF
TRBV28	TRBJ1-2	few	13	.	TGTGCCAGCAGCCCTCGTGAGGGCTATGGCTACACCTTC	CASSPREGYGYTF
TRBV7-8	TRBJ2-2	.	19	TRBD1	TGTGCCAGCAGCTTGTCTAGGACAGGGGGCGTTGGGGACACCGGGGAGCTGTTTTTT	CASSLSRTGGVGDTGELFF
TRBV28	TRBJ1-4	.	15	.	TGTGCCAGCAGTTTCCCCCTAGGAGGAGATGAAAAACTGTTTTTT	CASSFPLGGDEKLFF
TRBV6-5	TRBJ1-4	.	14	.	TGTGCCAGCGGGATGGGACCGAATAATGAAAAACTGTTTTTT	CASGMGPNNEKLFF
TRBV11-2	TRBJ2-7	.	14	.	TGTGCCAGCAGCTCAATACCCTTGTCCGCCTTTCAGTACTTC	CASSSIPLSAFQYF
TRBV7-7	TRBJ2-7	.	13	TRBD1	TGTGCTAGCAGCTCCGGGACAGATTACGAGCAGTACTTC	CASSSGTDYEQYF
TRBV6-1	TRBJ1-2	.	13	.	TGTGCCAGCAGCCAGGGTTTTAACTATGGCTACACCTTC	CASSQGFNYGYTF
TRBV4-2	TRBJ2-7	.	18	TRBD2	TGTGCCAGCAGCCAAGACCCCACTAGCGGGAGGACTCACCACGAGCAGTACTTC	CASSQDPTSGRTHHEQYF
TRBV28	TRBJ2-1	.	16	.	TGTGCCAGCAGTTCCTCCGACCCGAAGGCTTACAATGAGCAGTTCTTC	CASSSSDPKAYNEQFF
TRBV6-5	TRBJ2-1	.	14	.	TGTGCCAGCAAGGCTCAGGGGATGTTCAATGAGCAGTTCTTC	CASKAQGMFNEQFF
TRBV6-4	TRBJ1-1	.	13	TRBD1	TGTGCCAGCAGTTCCTACAGGGGAACTGAAGCTTTCTTT	CASSSYRGTEAFF
TRBV28	TRBJ2-2	.	15	TRBD1	TGTGCCAGCAGTAAGACAGGGGGCAACACCGGGGAGCTGTTTTTT	CASSKTGGNTGELFF
TRBV29-1	TRBJ1-4	.	15	TRBD1	TGCAGCGCTGCGAAACAGGGGGCAACTAATGAAAAACTGTTTTTT	CSAAKQGATNEKLFF
TRBV5-1	TRBJ2-3	.	16	TRBD1	TGCGCCAGCAGCGCTAGCACAGGGGGCGGCACAGATACGCAGTATTTT	CASSASTGGGTDTQYF
TRBV6-1	TRBJ2-7	.	14	.	TGTGCCAGCAGTGAAGCGGGTGAGTCCTACGAGCAGTACTTC	CASSEAGESYEQYF
TRBV4-1	TRBJ2-7	.	14	.	TGCGCCAGCAGCCAAGGGGCCGGGTCCTACGAGCAGTACTTC	CASSQGAGSYEQYF
TRBV15	TRBJ1-4	.	16	TRBD1	TGTGCCACCAGCAGAGCGGACAGGGGGCGAAATGAAAAACTGTTTTTT	CATSRADRGRNEKLFF
TRBV10-3	TRBJ2-2	.	16	TRBD2	TGTGCCATCAGTGAAACGGGACTAGCGGGCACCGGGGAGCTGTTTTTT	CAISETGLAGTGELFF
TRBV2	TRBJ2-7	.	15	TRBD2	TGTGCCAGCAGTCGGGGGGGCAGGGGATTGCACGAGCAGTACTTC	CASSRGGRGLHEQYF